Shown below are 9 T cell receptor beta chains from a single sample sequenced in a study of patients and donors after allogeneic stem cell transplantation. A single record per CDR3 protein comes from TCRdb applying MiXCR to the RT-PCR reads. This sample has some 90,000 distinct CDR3 sequences; around 48% occur once, and the top ten carry around 60%. Sequencing was carried out using blood, either unsorted or a sorted T cell fraction (not recorded which). Every receptor here comes from a human donor who was either an allogeneic HSCT recipient or a stem cell or donor lymphocyte infusion donor (not recorded which). It is not recorded whose cells these are; they may come from a transplant donor.

This sequence joins TRBV5-1 and TRBJ2-5; 7 bases match TRBD2. The CDR3 spans 14 residues. CDR1 is SGHRS and CDR2 is YFSETQ in the germline V gene. The ends lost 1 base at V and 4 bases at J; junction bases unmatched: 4. The CDR3 loop is CASSLNSGRETQYF. The CDR3 DNA follows: TGCGCCAGCAGCTTGAATAGCGGGCGAGAGACCCAGTACTTC. Looking up the rest from reference TRBV5-1 and TRBJ2-5 gives the full variable domain: KAGVTQTPRYLIKTRGQQVTLSCSPISGHRSVSWYQQTPGQGLQFLFEYFSETQRNKGNFPGRFSGRQFSNSRSEMNVSTLELGDSALYLCASSLNSGRETQYFGPGTRLLVL.

The chain links TRBV7-8 to TRBJ1-5; weak D call: TRBD1 (6 bases). V lost 3 bases to trimming and J lost 3 bases, with 12 bases between them. Germline CDR1 reads SGHVS; CDR2 reads FQNEAQ. The CDR3 is made up of 15 amino acids. DNA for the CDR3: TGTGCCAGCAGCTTGAGGACAGCGTACAATCAGCCCCAGCATTTT. Translation: CASSLRTAYNQPQHF.

This clonotype was seen more than once but under ten times. The J gene is TRBJ1-2, the V gene TRBV20-1, with D uncertain. The germline V and J ends were trimmed by 3 bases and 1 base, with 9 bases remaining between them. This CDR3 is built from 13 residues. The germline CDR1 and CDR2 sequences are DFQATT and SNEGSKA (reference sequence). In DNA form, the CDR3 reads TGCAGTGCTAGTCCACCCTTTAACTATGGCTACACCTTC. Residues: CSASPPFNYGYTF.

This clonotype was observed a few times. The chain couples TRBV6-5 to TRBJ1-2; TRBD1 matches 7 bases. In germline, CDR1 is MNHEY, CDR2 SVGAGI. V gave up 6 bases and J gave up 7 bases; unmatched junction bases: 17. The CDR3 is 16 residues long. CDR3 sequence: CASSQIPRQGMSGYTF. The DNA for the CDR3 is TGTGCCAGCAGCCAAATCCCGAGACAGGGTATGTCTGGCTACACCTTC.

In its sample, this clonotype was seen a few times. The V and J genes are TRBV20-1 and TRBJ1-5; D is unclear. V lost 1 base and J lost 7, with 11 bases in between. Germline-derived CDR1 and CDR2 are DFQATT and SNEGSKA (reference sequence). This CDR3 contains 13 residues. The CDR3 DNA reads as TGCAGTGCTAGAGGCAGCGTATGGCAGCCCCAGCATTTT. Encoded protein: CSARGSVWQPQHF.

The genes are TRBV9 and TRBJ2-7; D is unresolved. Germline V CDR1 and CDR2: SGDLS, YYNGEE. The CDR3 totals 13 residues. V was pared by 0 bases and J by 2 bases, with 6 bases between. DNA for the CDR3: TGTGCCAGCAGCGTAGAGGGAACCTACGAGCAGTACTTC. As protein: CASSVEGTYEQYF. Combining the CDR3 with reference TRBV9 and TRBJ2-7 gives the whole variable domain DSGVTQTPKHLITATGQRVTLRCSPRSGDLSVYWYQQSLDQGLQFLIQYYNGEERAKGNILERFSAQQFPDLHSELNLSSLELGDSALYFCASSVEGTYEQYFGPGTRLTVT.

The J gene is TRBJ1-2, the V gene TRBV20-1; the D gene is possibly TRBD1 (6 bases). Germline V gene sequence: CDR1 DFQATT, CDR2 SNEGSKA (reference sequence). This CDR3 contains 14 residues. V lost 1 base to trimming and J lost 4 bases, with 13 bases between them. The CDR3, as DNA: TGCAGTGCTAGAGTGGGGGCGAGTCCCTATGGCTACACCTTC. Amino acid sequence: CSARVGASPYGYTF.

V and J are TRBV28 and TRBJ1-3; D gene ambiguous. Germline V gene data show CDR1 as MDHEN and CDR2 as SYDVKM. CDR3 size: 14 residues. Trimming cost V 6 bases and J 0 bases, with 9 bases left between them. CDR3 residues: CASSTKSSGNTIYF. CDR3 DNA: TGTGCCAGCAGCACCAAGAGCTCTGGAAACACCATATATTTT.

The rearrangement uses TRBV20-1 and TRBJ1-2, with a possible D match to TRBD1 (6 bases). With 3 bases removed from V and 3 bases from J, the gap between germline ends came to 8 bases. Germline V gene data show CDR1 as DFQATT and CDR2 as SNEGSKA (reference sequence). The CDR3 length is 12 residues. Here the CDR3 reads CSASKGDYGYTF. In DNA, the CDR3 is TGCAGTGCTAGCAAGGGGGACTATGGCTACACCTTC.